This T cell receptor (beta chain) derives from a study of cytomegalovirus exposure and HLA in healthy donors. The V segment lost 6 bases and the J segment 5 bases; nucleotides outside the gene matches: 4. Germline lookup yields CDR1 SNHLY and CDR2 FYNNEI. The CDR3 has 13 residues. Study-wide points: In vitro, a few CMV-associated chains proved specific for CMV antigens. High sensitivity and specificity were reportedly achieved when the classifier diagnosed cytomegalovirus status.

A multiplex PCR was run with 60 Vbeta primers and 13 Jbeta primers. Data came from immunoSEQ multiplex PCR; TCRdb stores just in-frame clones and leaves some out. The table lists 200,000 or so clones, with around 0.74% in the top ten. Points on this clone: The antigen is not known.

Healthy individuals who donated bone marrow served as the donors. The sample comprised PBMCs. The rearrangement uses TRBV2 and TRBJ1-2; 9 bases agree with TRBD1. This clonotype originated in a boy aged 5-17 years in good health and CMV-seronegative. The CDR3 coding sequence is TGTGCCAGCAGGGGACAGGGTGGTTATGGCTACACCTTC. Translating gives CASRGQGGYGYTF.